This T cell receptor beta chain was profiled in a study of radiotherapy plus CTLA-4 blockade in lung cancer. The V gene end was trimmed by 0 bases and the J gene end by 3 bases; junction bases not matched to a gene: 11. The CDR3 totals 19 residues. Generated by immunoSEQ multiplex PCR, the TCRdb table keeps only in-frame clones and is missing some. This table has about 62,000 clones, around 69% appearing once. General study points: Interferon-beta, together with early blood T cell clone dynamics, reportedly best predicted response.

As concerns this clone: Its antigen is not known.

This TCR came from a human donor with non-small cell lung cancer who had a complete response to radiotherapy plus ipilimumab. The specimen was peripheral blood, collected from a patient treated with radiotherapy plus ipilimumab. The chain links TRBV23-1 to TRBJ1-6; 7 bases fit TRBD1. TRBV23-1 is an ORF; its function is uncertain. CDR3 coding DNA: TGCGCCAGCAGTCAATCGATAGGAGACAGGGTGTTCTATAATTCACCCCTCCACTTT. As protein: CASSQSIGDRVFYNSPLHF.